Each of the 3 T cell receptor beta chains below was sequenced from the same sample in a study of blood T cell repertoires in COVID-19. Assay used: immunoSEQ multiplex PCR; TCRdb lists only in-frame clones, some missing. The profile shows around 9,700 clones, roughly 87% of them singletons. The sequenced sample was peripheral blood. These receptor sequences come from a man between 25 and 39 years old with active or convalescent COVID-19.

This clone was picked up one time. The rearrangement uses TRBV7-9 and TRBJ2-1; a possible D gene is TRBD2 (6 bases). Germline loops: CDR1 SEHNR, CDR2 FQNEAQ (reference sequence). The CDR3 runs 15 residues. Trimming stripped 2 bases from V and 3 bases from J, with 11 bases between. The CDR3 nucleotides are TGTGCCAGCAGCTTATTACTAGCCTTCTACAATGAGCAGTTCTTC. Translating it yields CASSLLLAFYNEQFF.

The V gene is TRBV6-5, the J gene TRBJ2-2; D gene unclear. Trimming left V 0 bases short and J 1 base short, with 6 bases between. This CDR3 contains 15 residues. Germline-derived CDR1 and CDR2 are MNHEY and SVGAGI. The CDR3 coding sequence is TGTGCCAGCAGTTACTCTGGCGGGAACACCGGGGAGCTGTTTTTT. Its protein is CASSYSGGNTGELFF.

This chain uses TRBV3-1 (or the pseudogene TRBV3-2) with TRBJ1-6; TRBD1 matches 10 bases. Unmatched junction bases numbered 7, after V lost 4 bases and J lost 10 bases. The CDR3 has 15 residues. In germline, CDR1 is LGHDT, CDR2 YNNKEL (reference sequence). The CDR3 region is CASSRGTGEGSPLHF. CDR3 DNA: TGTGCCAGCAGCCGCGGGACAGGGGAAGGCTCACCCCTCCACTTT.